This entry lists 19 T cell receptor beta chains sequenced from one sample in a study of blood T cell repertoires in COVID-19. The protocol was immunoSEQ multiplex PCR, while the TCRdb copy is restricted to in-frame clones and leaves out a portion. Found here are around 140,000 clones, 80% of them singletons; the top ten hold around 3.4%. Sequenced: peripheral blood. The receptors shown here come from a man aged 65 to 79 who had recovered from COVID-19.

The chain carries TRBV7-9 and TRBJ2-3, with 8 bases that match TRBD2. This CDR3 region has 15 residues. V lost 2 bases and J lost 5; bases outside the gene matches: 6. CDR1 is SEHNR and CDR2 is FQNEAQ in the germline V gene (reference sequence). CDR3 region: CASSLTGRAVDTQYF. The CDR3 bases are TGTGCCAGCAGCTTAACCGGGAGGGCCGTAGATACGCAGTATTTT.

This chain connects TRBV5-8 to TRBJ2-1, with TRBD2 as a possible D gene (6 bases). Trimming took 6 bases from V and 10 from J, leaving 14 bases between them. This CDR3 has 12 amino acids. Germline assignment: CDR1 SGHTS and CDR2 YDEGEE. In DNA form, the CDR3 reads TGTGCCAGCACCCGGAGGGAGAGGGAGCAGTTCTTC. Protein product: CASTRREREQFF.

The CDR3 DNA sequence: TGTGCCAGCAGTTTTGATAGCGGGCCCCGAGAGAAATATTTT. Translated, it gives CASSFDSGPREKYF. The genes are TRBV27 and TRBJ2-3; 7 positions match TRBD2. Germline CDR1 reads MNHEY; CDR2 reads SMNVEV (reference sequence). CDR3 length: 14 residues. The J segment lost 15 bases and the V segment lost 3 bases, leaving 15 bases of the junction unmatched.

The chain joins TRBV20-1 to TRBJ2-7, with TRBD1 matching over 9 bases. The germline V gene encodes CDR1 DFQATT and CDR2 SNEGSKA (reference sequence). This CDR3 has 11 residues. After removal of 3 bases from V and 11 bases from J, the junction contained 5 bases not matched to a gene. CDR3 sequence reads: CSARARTGEYF. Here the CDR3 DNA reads TGCAGTGCTAGGGCTAGGACAGGGGAGTACTTC.

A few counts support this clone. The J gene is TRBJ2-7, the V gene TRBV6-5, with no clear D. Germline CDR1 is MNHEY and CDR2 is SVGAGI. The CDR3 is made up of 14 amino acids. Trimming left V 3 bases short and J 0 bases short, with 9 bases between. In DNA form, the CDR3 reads TGTGCCAGCAGTTATAGCCCAGCCTCCTACGAGCAGTACTTC. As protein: CASSYSPASYEQYF.

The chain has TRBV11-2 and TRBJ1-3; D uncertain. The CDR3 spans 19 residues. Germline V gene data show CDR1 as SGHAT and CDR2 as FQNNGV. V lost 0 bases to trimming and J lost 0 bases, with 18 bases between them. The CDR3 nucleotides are TGTGCCAGCAGCTTAGATTTTTATGGCGGTCGCAGCTCTGGAAACACCATATATTTT. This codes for CASSLDFYGGRSSGNTIYF.

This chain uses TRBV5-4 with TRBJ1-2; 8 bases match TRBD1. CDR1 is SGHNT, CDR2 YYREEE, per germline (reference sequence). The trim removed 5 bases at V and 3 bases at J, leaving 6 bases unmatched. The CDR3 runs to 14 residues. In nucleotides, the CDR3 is TGTGCCAGCAGTCCATCAGGGGGCGACTATGGCTACACCTTC. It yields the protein CASSPSGGDYGYTF.

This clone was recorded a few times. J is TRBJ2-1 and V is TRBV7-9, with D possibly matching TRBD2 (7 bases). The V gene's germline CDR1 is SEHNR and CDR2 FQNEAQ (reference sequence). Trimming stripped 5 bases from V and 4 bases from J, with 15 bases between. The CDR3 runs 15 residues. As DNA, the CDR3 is TGTGCCAGCAGCACTAGGACTAGGGGGTACAATGAGCAGTTCTTC. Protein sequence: CASSTRTRGYNEQFF.

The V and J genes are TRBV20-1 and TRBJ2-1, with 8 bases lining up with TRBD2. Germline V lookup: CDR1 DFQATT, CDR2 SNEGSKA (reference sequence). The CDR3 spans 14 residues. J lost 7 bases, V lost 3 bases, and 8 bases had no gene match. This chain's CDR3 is CSASSLAELNEQFF. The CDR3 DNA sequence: TGCAGTGCTAGTTCACTAGCGGAGCTTAATGAGCAGTTCTTC.

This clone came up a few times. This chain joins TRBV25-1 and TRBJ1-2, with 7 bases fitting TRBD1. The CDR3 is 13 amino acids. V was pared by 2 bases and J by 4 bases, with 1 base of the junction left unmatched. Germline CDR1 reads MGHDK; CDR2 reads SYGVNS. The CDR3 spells CASSEHRGYGYTF. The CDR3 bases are TGTGCCAGCAGTGAACACAGGGGCTATGGCTACACCTTC.

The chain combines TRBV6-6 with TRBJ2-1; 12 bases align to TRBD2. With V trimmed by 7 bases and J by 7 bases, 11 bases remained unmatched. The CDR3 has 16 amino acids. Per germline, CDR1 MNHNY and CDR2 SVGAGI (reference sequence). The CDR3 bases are TGTGCCAGCACTCGTGGGCTAGCGGGAGGGTTTAATGAGCAGTTCTTC. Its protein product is CASTRGLAGGFNEQFF.

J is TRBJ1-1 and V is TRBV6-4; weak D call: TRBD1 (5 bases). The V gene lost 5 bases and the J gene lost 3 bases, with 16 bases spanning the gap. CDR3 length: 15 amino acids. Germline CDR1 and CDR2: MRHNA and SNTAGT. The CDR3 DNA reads TGTGCCAGCAGTCCCCCCTGGGGGGGGGACACTGAAGCTTTCTTT. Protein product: CASSPPWGGDTEAFF.

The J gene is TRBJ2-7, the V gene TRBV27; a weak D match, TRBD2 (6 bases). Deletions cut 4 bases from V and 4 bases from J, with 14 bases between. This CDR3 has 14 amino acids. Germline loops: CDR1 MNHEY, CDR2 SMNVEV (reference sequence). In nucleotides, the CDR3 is TGTGCCAGCAGTTCAACGGGGACTTATTACGAGCAGTACTTC. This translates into CASSSTGTYYEQYF.

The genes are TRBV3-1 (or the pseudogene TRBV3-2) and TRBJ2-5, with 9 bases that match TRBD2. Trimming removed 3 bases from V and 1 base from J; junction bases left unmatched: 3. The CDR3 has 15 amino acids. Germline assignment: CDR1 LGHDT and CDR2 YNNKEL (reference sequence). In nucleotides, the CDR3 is TGTGCCAGCAGCCACATAGCGGGGGCCCAAGAGACCCAGTACTTC. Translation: CASSHIAGAQETQYF.

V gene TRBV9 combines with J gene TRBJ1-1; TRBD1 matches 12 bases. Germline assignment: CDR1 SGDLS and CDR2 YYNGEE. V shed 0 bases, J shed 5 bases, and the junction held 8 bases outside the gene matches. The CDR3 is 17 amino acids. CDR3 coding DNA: TGTGCCAGCAGCGTAGTGGGGACAGGGGGCTATGGTACTGAAGCTTTCTTT. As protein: CASSVVGTGGYGTEAFF. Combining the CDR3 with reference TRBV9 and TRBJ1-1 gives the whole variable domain DSGVTQTPKHLITATGQRVTLRCSPRSGDLSVYWYQQSLDQGLQFLIQYYNGEERAKGNILERFSAQQFPDLHSELNLSSLELGDSALYFCASSVVGTGGYGTEAFFGQGTRLTVV.

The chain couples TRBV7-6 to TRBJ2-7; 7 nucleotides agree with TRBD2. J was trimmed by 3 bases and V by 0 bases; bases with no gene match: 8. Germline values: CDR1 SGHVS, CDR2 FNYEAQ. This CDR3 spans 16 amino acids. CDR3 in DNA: TGTGCCAGCAGCTTAGCAGCTGGACTAGAAGTCTACGAGCAGTACTTC. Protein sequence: CASSLAAGLEVYEQYF.

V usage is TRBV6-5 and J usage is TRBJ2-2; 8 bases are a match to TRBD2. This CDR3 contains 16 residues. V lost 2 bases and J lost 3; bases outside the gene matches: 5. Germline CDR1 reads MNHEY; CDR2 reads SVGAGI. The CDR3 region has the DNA TGTGCCAGCAGTTACGAAGCGGGAGAGGACACCGGGGAGCTGTTTTTT. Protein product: CASSYEAGEDTGELFF.

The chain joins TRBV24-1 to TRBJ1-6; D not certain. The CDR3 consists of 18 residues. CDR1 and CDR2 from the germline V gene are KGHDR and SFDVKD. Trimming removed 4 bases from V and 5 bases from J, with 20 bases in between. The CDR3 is CATSDLSGVEENNSPLHF. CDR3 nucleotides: TGTGCCACCAGTGACCTTTCCGGGGTCGAAGAAAATAATTCACCCCTCCACTTT.

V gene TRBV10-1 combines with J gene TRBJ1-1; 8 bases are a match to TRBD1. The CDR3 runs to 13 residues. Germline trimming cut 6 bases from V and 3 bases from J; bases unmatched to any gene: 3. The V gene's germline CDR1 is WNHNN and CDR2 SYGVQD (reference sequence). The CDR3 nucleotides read TGCGCCAGCAGGCAGGACAGGGACACTGAAGCTTTCTTT. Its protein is CASRQDRDTEAFF.